The next 11 T cell receptor beta chains were all read from a single sample in a study of blood T cell repertoires in COVID-19. Assay used: immunoSEQ multiplex PCR; TCRdb lists only in-frame clones, some missing. This sample has roughly 250,000 clones; approximately 90% occur once, and the top ten carry 0.87%. The source material was PBMCs or T cells enriched from blood (not recorded which). These receptors were obtained from a man aged 50-60 years who had been exposed to COVID-19.

The gene calls are TRBV27 and TRBJ1-1; D not resolved. The CDR3 covers 14 residues. The V end was cut by 0 bases, the J end by 9 bases, with 14 bases between. Germline V gene sequence: CDR1 MNHEY, CDR2 SMNVEV (reference sequence). CDR3 sequence reads: CASSLSTGEAKAFF. The CDR3 coding sequence is TGTGCCAGCAGTTTATCGACCGGGGAGGCTAAAGCTTTCTTT.

The rearrangement links TRBV15 to TRBJ2-5; perhaps TRBD2 as D (5 bases). This CDR3 has 16 amino acids. Trimming took off 1 base at V and 0 bases at J, with 12 bases between the two ends. The germline CDR1 and CDR2 sequences are LNHNV and YYDKDF (reference sequence). CDR3: CATSRGETVYQETQYF. CDR3 DNA sequence: TGTGCCACCAGCAGAGGGGAGACGGTATACCAAGAGACCCAGTACTTC.

V usage is TRBV19 and J usage is TRBJ2-3; no clear D gene. The germline V gene has CDR1 LNHDA and CDR2 SQIVND (reference sequence). The V gene lost 5 bases and the J gene lost 0 bases, with 12 bases spanning the gap. This CDR3 region has 15 residues. Written as DNA, the CDR3 is TGTGCCAGTAGTTTCTGGAGCGAGAGCACAGATACGCAGTATTTT. Translated: CASSFWSESTDTQYF.

In DNA, the CDR3 is TGTGCCAGCAGCTTAAAATATGTGGGGGGAGTAAACGAGCAGTTCTTC. The encoded protein is CASSLKYVGGVNEQFF. The gene calls are TRBV11-3 and TRBJ2-1, with D possibly TRBD2 on 6 matching bases. CDR1 SGHNT and CDR2 YENEEA come from the germline V gene. The CDR3 spans 16 residues. Trimming removed 2 bases at V and 10 bases at J, with 21 bases between. The entire variable domain, with the rest obtained from reference TRBV11-3 and TRBJ2-1, is as follows: EAGVVQSPRYKIIEKKQPVAFWCNPISGHNTLYWYLQNLGQGPELLIRYENEEAVDDSQLPKDRFSAERLKGVDSTLKIQPAELGDSAVYLCASSLKYVGGVNEQFFGPGTRLTVL.

The V gene is TRBV28, the J gene TRBJ2-5; TRBD2 matches 9 bases. Germline V gives CDR1 MDHEN, CDR2 SYDVKM. V was clipped by 7 bases and J by 3 bases; unmatched bases: 12. CDR3 length equals 16 residues. In DNA, the CDR3 is TGTGCCAGCACTACGACTCCGCGGGAGGGTGAAGAGACCCAGTACTTC. Encoded protein: CASTTTPREGEETQYF. Full variable domain (remainder filled in from reference TRBV28 and TRBJ2-5): DVKVTQSSRYLVKRTGEKVFLECVQDMDHENMFWYRQDPGLGLRLIYFSYDVKMKEKGDIPEGYSVSREKKERFSLILESASTNQTSMYLCASTTTPREGEETQYFGPGTRLLVL.

The chain has TRBV27 and TRBJ1-5; TRBD1 might be the D (6 bases). Germline V gives CDR1 MNHEY, CDR2 SMNVEV (reference sequence). With 6 bases removed from V and 2 bases from J, the gap between germline ends came to 17 bases. The CDR3 covers 16 residues. Here the CDR3 DNA reads TGTGCCAGCAGCAGTACAGGGAGGGGTCGCAATCAGCCCCAGCATTTT. It codes for CASSSTGRGRNQPQHF.

The chain links TRBV2 to TRBJ1-2, with a tentative D call TRBD1 (6 bases). The V gene lost 6 bases and the J gene lost 7 bases, with 21 bases spanning the gap. The CDR3 runs 15 residues. Germline V gives CDR1 SNHLY, CDR2 FYNNEI. The CDR3 DNA reads TGTGCCAGCAGCCCGACAGGAACCCCCTTTGGTGGCTACACCTTC. Its translation: CASSPTGTPFGGYTF.

This chain uses TRBV4-1 with TRBJ2-5; perhaps TRBD1 as D (5 bases). Germline V gene lookup returns CDR1 MGHRA and CDR2 YSYEKL. The CDR3 consists of 14 residues. V was trimmed by 6 bases and J by 0 bases, leaving 11 bases between them. The CDR3 nucleotides are TGCGCCAGCAGTTACCGACAGTACCAAGAGACCCAGTACTTC. It yields the protein CASSYRQYQETQYF.

V is TRBV7-2 and J is TRBJ1-2; D might be TRBD1 (6 bases). The V end was cut by 8 bases, the J end by 3 bases, with 16 bases between. CDR1 and CDR2 from the germline V gene are SGHTA and FQGNSA. The CDR3 totals 14 residues. The CDR3 region is CASGTRGTHYGYTF. Here the CDR3 DNA reads TGTGCCAGCGGGACCAGGGGAACGCACTATGGCTACACCTTC. Full variable domain (outside the CDR3, taken from reference TRBV7-2 and TRBJ1-2): GAGVSQSPSNKVTEKGKDVELRCDPISGHTALYWYRQSLGQGLEFLIYFQGNSAPDKSGLPSDRFSAERTGGSVSTLTIQRTQQEDSAVYLCASGTRGTHYGYTFGSGTRLTVV.

The chain recombines TRBV9 with TRBJ2-1; weak D call: TRBD1 (5 bases). The CDR3 has 17 residues. Germline V gene lookup returns CDR1 SGDLS and CDR2 YYNGEE. Trimming cost V 2 bases and J 0 bases, with 15 bases left between them. CDR3 DNA: TGTGCCAGCAGCGTCGTACCGGACACAAGCTCCTACAATGAGCAGTTCTTC. Translating it yields CASSVVPDTSSYNEQFF.

The V call is TRBV11-3, the J call TRBJ2-6, with D possibly matching TRBD1 (6 bases). This CDR3 is 17 amino acids long. Germline V gene sequence: CDR1 SGHNT, CDR2 YENEEA. With 5 bases removed from V and 1 base from J, the gap between germline ends came to 15 bases. This chain's CDR3 is CASSRRQVISGANVLTF. The CDR3 region has the DNA TGTGCCAGCAGCCGAAGACAGGTCATATCTGGGGCCAACGTCCTGACTTTC.